A single sample is the source of the 19 T cell receptor beta chains below, sequenced in a study of T cells in Graves' hyperthyroidism and ophthalmopathy. The CDR3 regions of TCR beta were amplified from RNA transcripts. RT-PCR in the first round (using the HTBI primer set) targeted the TCR CDR3. TCRdb called the multiplex PCR reads again in MiXCR, with one record for every CDR3 protein. Among around 580,000 distinct CDR3 sequences listed, approximately 44% were seen once. The sequenced material came from peripheral blood or thyroid tissue (not recorded which). These receptors were collected from a woman in her late teens or twenties with Graves' hyperthyroidism.

This clonotype was picked up many times. The genes are TRBV12-3 or TRBV12-4 and TRBJ1-4, with D perhaps matching TRBD1 (5 bases). With 5 bases removed from V and 4 bases from J, the gap between germline ends came to 14 bases. The CDR3 spans 15 residues. This CDR3 reads CASSPQGSYNEKLFF. The CDR3 nucleotides read TGTGCCAGCAGTCCCCAGGGTTCGTATAATGAAAAACTGTTTTTT.

The rearrangement joins TRBV5-6 to TRBJ2-7, with TRBD1 as a possible D gene (6 bases). CDR1 and CDR2 (germline): SGHDT, YYEEEE. This CDR3 is 14 amino acids long. Trimming left V 4 bases short and J 2 bases short, with 13 bases between. In DNA, the CDR3 is TGTGCCAGCAGCGCCCTGAGGGGGACCTACGAGCAGTACTTC. Residues: CASSALRGTYEQYF.

The chain's CDR3 is CASSVRGGNTIYF. The CDR3, as DNA: TGTGCCAGCAGTGTAAGGGGGGGAAACACCATATATTTT. The chain combines TRBV2 with TRBJ1-3; D might be TRBD1 (6 bases). The CDR3 extends over 13 amino acids. CDR1 and CDR2 from the germline V gene are SNHLY and FYNNEI. V lost 4 bases to trimming and J lost 4 bases, with 8 bases between them.

This clonotype was detected many times. The V gene is TRBV5-5, the J gene TRBJ1-1, with 11 nucleotides matching TRBD1. The CDR3 sequence is 15 residues long. Germline V gene data show CDR1 as SGHKS and CDR2 as YYEKEE (reference sequence). With V trimmed by 0 bases and J by 10 bases, 8 bases remained unmatched. In nucleotides, the CDR3 is TGTGCCAGCAGCTTGGGCATTGGGACAGGGGGTTCAGCTTTCTTT. Translation gives CASSLGIGTGGSAFF.

This chain links TRBV7-9 with TRBJ2-5; the match to TRBD2 covers 9 bases. J lost 1 base, V lost 4 bases, and 13 bases had no gene match. The CDR3 is 18 residues long. From germline, CDR1 is SEHNR and CDR2 FQNEAQ (reference sequence). CDR3 coding DNA: TGTGCCAGCAGCTATAGCGGGAGCCTAGCGGGCATCCAAGAGACCCAGTACTTC. It codes for CASSYSGSLAGIQETQYF.

This clonotype was seen repeatedly, ten times or more. The gene calls are TRBV4-2 and TRBJ1-5; maybe TRBD1 (6 bases). Trimming shortened V by 1 base and J by 3 bases, and 19 bases separated the two germline ends. This CDR3 contains 18 residues. From germline, CDR1 is LGHNA and CDR2 YNFKEQ. The CDR3 loop is CASSQVVSGEGNNQPQHF. CDR3 coding DNA: TGTGCCAGCAGCCAAGTCGTTTCAGGGGAAGGAAACAATCAGCCCCAGCATTTT.

Worth noting for this clonotype: A much larger clone differs by one base, so this may be a read error. The rearrangement links TRBV20-1 to TRBJ1-5; 7 bases fit TRBD1. This CDR3 has 14 residues. V was clipped by 0 bases and J by 8 bases; unmatched bases: 7. CDR1 and CDR2 (germline): DFQATT, SNEGSKA (reference sequence). This chain's CDR3 is CSARETGVLEPQHF. The CDR3 bases are TGCAGTGCTAGAGAAACAGGGGTCCTTGAGCCCCAGCATTTT.

J is TRBJ2-1 and V is TRBV10-3; TRBD1 aligns across 10 bases. Germline values: CDR1 ENHRY, CDR2 SYGVKD. The length of the CDR3 is 16 residues. V lost 3 bases to trimming and J lost 3 bases; unmatched junction nucleotides: 5. CDR3 bases: TGTGCCATCAGTGAAGGGGGACAGGGGATCTACAATGAGCAGTTCTTC. It yields the protein CAISEGGQGIYNEQFF.

This clonotype came up many times. The genes are TRBV5-4 and TRBJ2-7; D gene unclear. This CDR3 is built from 14 residues. The V gene's germline CDR1 is SGHNT and CDR2 YYREEE (reference sequence). Deletions cut 1 base from V and 6 bases from J, with 14 bases between. In DNA, the CDR3 is TGTGCCAGCAGCTTGCAACTTGTCCGAAGCGAGCAGTACTTC. Translating gives CASSLQLVRSEQYF.

This clonotype appeared a few times. The CDR3 spells CASSQDELAGVSSYEQYF. The CDR3 DNA is TGCGCCAGCAGCCAAGATGAGCTAGCGGGAGTAAGCTCCTACGAGCAGTACTTC. The gene calls are TRBV4-1 and TRBJ2-7; 10 nucleotides line up with TRBD2. Germline V gene sequence: CDR1 MGHRA, CDR2 YSYEKL. The CDR3 totals 18 residues. V lost 0 bases, J lost 0 bases, and 8 bases stayed unmatched.

This clonotype has ten or more counts. CDR3 in amino acids: CASKDRGAYEQYF. In DNA form, the CDR3 reads TGTGCCAGCAAGGACAGGGGTGCCTACGAGCAGTACTTC. The chain has TRBV12-3 or TRBV12-4 and TRBJ2-7, with 9 positions matching TRBD1. The CDR3 covers 13 residues. V lost 7 bases to trimming and J lost 2 bases; unmatched junction nucleotides: 3.

The chain is built from TRBV10-2 and TRBJ1-5; D gene ambiguous. This CDR3 is 14 amino acids long. The germline gives CDR1 WSHSY, CDR2 SAAADI. Trimming stripped 0 bases from V and 6 bases from J, with 9 bases between. The CDR3 protein is CASSESYLSQPQHF. The CDR3 DNA is TGCGCCAGCAGTGAGTCGTATTTGAGTCAGCCCCAGCATTTT.

The chain couples TRBV7-7 to TRBJ2-1; D is unclear. Trimming removed 5 bases from V and 10 bases from J, with 15 bases in between. CDR1 SSHAT and CDR2 FNYEAQ come from the germline V gene (reference sequence). There are 13 residues in the CDR3. The CDR3 DNA follows: TGTGCCAGCAGCACTGGACCGTCTGGCGAGCAGTTCTTC. It codes for CASSTGPSGEQFF.

The chain recombines TRBV24-1 with TRBJ2-5; 12 nucleotides match TRBD2. Germline V gene lookup returns CDR1 KGHDR and CDR2 SFDVKD. The ends lost 11 bases at V and 1 base at J; junction bases unmatched: 7. The length of the CDR3 is 15 residues. Written as DNA, the CDR3 is TGTGCCAGCACCCGGACTAGCGGGACCCAAGAGACCCAGTACTTC. Translated: CASTRTSGTQETQYF.

This clonotype has at least ten counts. CDR3 DNA sequence: TGTGCCAGCAGTACCAATCTTGGCGAGCAGTACTTC. Translated, it gives CASSTNLGEQYF. The rearrangement uses TRBV2 and TRBJ2-7, with D unresolved. This CDR3 region has 12 residues. Per the germline V gene, CDR1 is SNHLY and CDR2 is FYNNEI. Trimming took off 5 bases at V and 6 bases at J, with 11 bases between the two ends.

This clonotype was detected many times. The chain uses TRBV29-1 and TRBJ2-7; the match to TRBD2 covers 9 bases. The CDR3 is made up of 14 amino acids. CDR1 and CDR2 from the germline V gene are SQVTM and ANQGSEA. After removal of 4 bases from V and 0 bases from J, the junction contained 4 bases not matched to a gene. In DNA, the CDR3 is TGCAGCGTTGTGCCGGGACTAGCCTCCTACGAGCAGTACTTC. Residues: CSVVPGLASYEQYF.

The sample holds many counts of this clonotype. This chain uses TRBV2 with TRBJ2-7, with D hard to call. The V end was cut by 2 bases, the J end by 5 bases, with 7 bases between. This CDR3 is 12 amino acids long. Germline assignment: CDR1 SNHLY and CDR2 FYNNEI. In nucleotides, the CDR3 is TGTGCCAGCAGTGAACGGATCCACGAGCAGTACTTC. Translated: CASSERIHEQYF.

The chain has TRBV12-3 or TRBV12-4 and TRBJ1-6; TRBD1 is a possible D gene (6 bases). The CDR3 is 14 amino acids. Trimming cost V 6 bases and J 9 bases, with 15 bases left between them. CDR3 protein: CASSTGGGSSPLHF. Here the CDR3 DNA reads TGTGCCAGCAGCACCGGAGGGGGGAGTTCACCCCTCCACTTT.

CDR3 nucleotides: TGCGCCAGCAGTGAACCACGACGTCACTATGGCTACACCTTC. Amino acid sequence: CASSEPRRHYGYTF. This chain uses TRBV10-1 with TRBJ1-2; no definite D call. Germline V gene sequence: CDR1 WNHNN, CDR2 SYGVQD (reference sequence). This CDR3 is built from 14 residues. Between the trimmed V and J ends, which lost 3 bases and 3 bases, there was a span of 11 bases.